The 29 T cell receptor beta chains below all came from one sample that was sequenced in a study of T cell repertoires in cytomegalovirus infection. The antigens of these receptors remain unknown. MiXCR, applied by TCRdb to the reads, yields one record per CDR3 protein. The table records under 850,000 distinct CDR3 sequences, around 32% of them present only once. This specimen was cultured PBMCs, taken from culture after CMV antigen stimulation. The receptors derive from a human donor in good health (CMV status not recorded). Some clones in this sample may be carry-over from other donors' samples.

V and J are TRBV19 and TRBJ1-4; D is unresolved. CDR1 LNHDA and CDR2 SQIVND come from the germline V gene (reference sequence). The CDR3 is made up of 14 amino acids. V was shortened by 4 bases and J by 0 bases, with 6 bases between the two germline ends. CDR3 region: CASSTQATNEKLFF. For the CDR3, the DNA is TGTGCCAGTAGTACCCAAGCAACTAATGAAAAACTGTTTTTT.

The rearrangement uses TRBV7-2 and TRBJ2-3; TRBD2 agrees at 10 bases. V was pared by 2 bases and J by 0 bases, with 8 bases of the junction left unmatched. The CDR3 has 18 residues. The germline V gene encodes CDR1 SGHTA and CDR2 FQGNSA. The CDR3 protein is CASSLRLAGATSTDTQYF. As DNA, the CDR3 is TGTGCCAGCAGCTTAAGGCTAGCGGGAGCAACGAGCACAGATACGCAGTATTTT.

V gene TRBV11-2 combines with J gene TRBJ2-1, with D hard to call. The germline gives CDR1 SGHAT, CDR2 FQNNGV. CDR3 length: 16 residues. Trimming took 2 bases from V and 0 from J, leaving 11 bases between them. The CDR3 region is CASSLQPAPSYNEQFF. CDR3 sequence (DNA): TGTGCCAGCAGCTTACAGCCCGCACCCTCCTACAATGAGCAGTTCTTC.

This clonotype was observed at least ten times. The chain is built from TRBV7-2 and TRBJ1-5; the D gene is possibly TRBD1 (5 bases). Germline CDR1 is SGHTA and CDR2 is FQGNSA. The CDR3 is 15 amino acids. The germline V and J ends were trimmed by 8 bases and 2 bases, with 16 bases remaining between them. As DNA, the CDR3 is TGTGCCAGCCCTCGGGGGGAGAGCGGCAATCAGCCCCAGCATTTT. It yields the protein CASPRGESGNQPQHF. The entire variable domain, with the rest obtained from reference TRBV7-2 and TRBJ1-5, is as follows: GAGVSQSPSNKVTEKGKDVELRCDPISGHTALYWYRQSLGQGLEFLIYFQGNSAPDKSGLPSDRFSAERTGGSVSTLTIQRTQQEDSAVYLCASPRGESGNQPQHFGDGTRLSIL.

The rearrangement links TRBV11-2 to TRBJ2-3; 12 positions match TRBD2. The ends lost 4 bases at V and 4 bases at J; junction bases unmatched: 6. The CDR3 runs 16 residues. Germline assignment: CDR1 SGHAT and CDR2 FQNNGV. CDR3 in amino acids: CASSSRLAGDPDTQYF. CDR3 nucleotides: TGTGCCAGCAGCTCCCGACTAGCGGGAGACCCAGATACGCAGTATTTT.

The chain has TRBV4-1 and TRBJ1-3, with no clear D. Germline loops: CDR1 MGHRA, CDR2 YSYEKL. The CDR3 sequence is 15 residues long. V lost 2 bases, J lost 4 bases, and 12 bases lay in between. The CDR3 DNA sequence: TGCGCCAGCAGCCAACCCGGGGTCTCAGGAAACACCATATATTTT. Protein: CASSQPGVSGNTIYF.

The chain uses TRBV20-1 and TRBJ2-7; 12 bases are shared with TRBD2. Losses at the gene ends were 5 bases for V and 8 bases for J; bases not matched to a gene: 7. Per the germline V gene, CDR1 is DFQATT and CDR2 is SNEGSKA (reference sequence). This CDR3 has 13 residues. The DNA of the CDR3 is TGCAGTGCTCTCGGACTAGCGGGGCATAAGCAGTACTTC. Protein: CSALGLAGHKQYF.

About this clonotype itself: Likely a read error: the CDR3 ends without its conserved phenylalanine or tryptophan. The J gene is TRBJ2-1, the V gene TRBV7-8; 9 bases map to TRBD1. Germline values: CDR1 SGHVS, CDR2 FQNEAQ. V shed 6 bases and J 7 bases; nucleotides not matched to a gene: 10. The CDR3 runs to 15 residues. The CDR3 DNA reads TGTGCCAGCAGGGAGAGACAGGGGGTTGTAAATGAGCAGTTCCTC. Amino acid sequence: CASRERQGVVNEQFL.

The table lists this clonotype with many counts. This rearrangement joins TRBV4-1 to TRBJ2-1; 12 bases agree with TRBD1. V lost 3 bases and J lost 4; bases outside the gene matches: 1. CDR1 MGHRA and CDR2 YSYEKL come from the germline V gene. This CDR3 region has 15 residues. The CDR3 is CASSQGQGAYNEQFF. Written as DNA, the CDR3 is TGCGCCAGCAGCCAGGGACAGGGGGCGTACAATGAGCAGTTCTTC.

The J gene is TRBJ1-2, the V gene TRBV20-1; D perhaps matches TRBD1 (6 bases). From germline, CDR1 is DFQATT and CDR2 SNEGSKA (reference sequence). This CDR3 contains 13 residues. Trimming pared 4 bases from V and 6 bases from J, leaving 15 bases between. The CDR3 loop reads CSANTGRRDGYTF. The CDR3 coding sequence is TGCAGTGCTAATACAGGGCGAAGAGATGGCTACACCTTC.

This clonotype was detected only a few times. This sequence joins TRBV7-2 and TRBJ2-5; D gene ambiguous. This CDR3 is 12 amino acids long. Between the trimmed V and J ends, which lost 1 base and 4 bases, there was a span of 4 bases. From germline, CDR1 is SGHTA and CDR2 FQGNSA. CDR3 sequence: CASSLVTETQYF. The CDR3, as DNA: TGTGCCAGCAGCTTAGTCACAGAGACCCAGTACTTC.

This clonotype was seen only a few times. CDR3 loop: CALFLYVGGTGETQYF. The CDR3 nucleotides are TGTGCCTTATTTCTCTACGTGGGGGGTACTGGAGAGACCCAGTACTTC. The chain has TRBV7-2 and TRBJ2-5; TRBD2 is a possible D gene (6 bases). CDR3 length: 16 amino acids. V was clipped by 11 bases and J by 4 bases, with 26 bases between them. Germline V CDR1 and CDR2: SGHTA, FQGNSA.

This chain links TRBV6-1 with TRBJ2-1, with 8 positions matching TRBD1. V lost 2 bases to trimming and J lost 5 bases; unmatched junction nucleotides: 11. The CDR3 covers 17 residues. CDR1 MNHNS and CDR2 SASEGT come from the germline V gene. The CDR3 loop reads CASSEFPWLGQDNEQFF. In nucleotides, the CDR3 is TGTGCCAGCAGTGAATTCCCTTGGCTGGGACAGGACAATGAGCAGTTCTTC.

Only a few counts were recorded for this clonotype. The chain combines TRBV6-6 with TRBJ2-1; TRBD1 matches 11 bases. This CDR3 has 17 amino acids. CDR1 MNHNY and CDR2 SVGAGI come from the germline V gene (reference sequence). With V trimmed by 6 bases and J by 9 bases, 16 bases remained unmatched. The CDR3 reads CASRTYLGQGARSEQFF. The CDR3 DNA reads as TGTGCCAGCAGAACGTACCTTGGACAGGGGGCGCGGAGTGAGCAGTTCTTC.

At least ten counts were recorded for this clonotype. In DNA form, the CDR3 reads TGTGCCAGCAGTTTTGGGCTAGCGAGCTATAATGAGCAGTTCTTC. Amino acid sequence: CASSFGLASYNEQFF. The V call is TRBV12-3 or TRBV12-4, the J call TRBJ2-1; D may be TRBD2 (6 bases). CDR3 size: 15 residues. V was clipped by 3 bases and J by 7 bases, with 16 bases between them.

This chain links TRBV4-1 with TRBJ1-5; no definite D call. The CDR3 runs 14 residues. Trimming removed 5 bases at V and 5 bases at J, with 13 bases between. Germline V gene lookup returns CDR1 MGHRA and CDR2 YSYEKL. The CDR3 sequence: CASSTRDLDQPQHF. CDR3 sequence (DNA): TGCGCCAGCAGCACCCGAGATTTAGATCAGCCCCAGCATTTT.

The CDR3: CASSQGDRAETQYF. The CDR3 DNA follows: TGCGCCAGCAGCCAGGGGGATAGGGCAGAGACCCAGTACTTC. The genes are TRBV4-1 and TRBJ2-5, with D possibly being TRBD1 or TRBD2 (5 bases each). V dropped 3 bases and J dropped 4 bases, with 12 bases sitting between them. This CDR3 spans 14 amino acids. Germline CDR1 MGHRA, CDR2 YSYEKL.

This sequence joins TRBV6-6 and TRBJ2-7; D may be TRBD1 or TRBD2 (6 bases each). The CDR3 extends over 15 amino acids. The ends were cut back, 5 bases at V and 3 bases at J, with 17 bases in the middle. Germline CDR1 MNHNY, CDR2 SVGAGI (reference sequence). In DNA form, the CDR3 reads TGTGCCAGCAGTCCCCTGGGGGCGGGGATCTACGAGCAGTACTTC. Translated, it gives CASSPLGAGIYEQYF.

This clonotype was found once. The rearrangement joins TRBV9 to TRBJ2-7; TRBD2 might be the D (5 bases). V lost 0 bases and J 6 bases, leaving 16 bases between the germline ends. This CDR3 comprises 15 residues. Germline CDR1 is SGDLS and CDR2 is YYNGEE. The DNA for the CDR3 is TGTGCCAGCAGCGTAGGGGAGAGGGCATCGGGCGAGCAGTACTTC. Protein product: CASSVGERASGEQYF. The whole variable domain, remainder taken from reference TRBV9 and TRBJ2-7, is DSGVTQTPKHLITATGQRVTLRCSPRSGDLSVYWYQQSLDQGLQFLIQYYNGEERAKGNILERFSAQQFPDLHSELNLSSLELGDSALYFCASSVGERASGEQYFGPGTRLTVT.

The gene calls are TRBV10-3 and TRBJ1-5; D uncertain. CDR1 is ENHRY and CDR2 is SYGVKD in the germline V gene. V was cut by 3 bases and J by 5 bases, with 8 bases left in between. This CDR3 region has 13 residues. CDR3 region: CAISEGLDQPQHF. As DNA, the CDR3 is TGTGCCATCAGTGAAGGACTTGATCAGCCCCAGCATTTT.

This clonotype was seen a handful of times. The CDR3 region has the DNA TGCGCCAGCAGCCGCCAGGACAACTATGGCTACACCTTC. Translation gives CASSRQDNYGYTF. The chain carries TRBV4-1 and TRBJ1-2; D is unresolved. The CDR3 consists of 13 residues. Looked up from germline, CDR1 is MGHRA and CDR2 is YSYEKL. V lost 4 bases, J lost 2 bases, and 8 bases lay in between.

The chain combines TRBV12-3 or TRBV12-4 with TRBJ1-1, with 7 bases identical to TRBD1. The CDR3 covers 14 residues. Trimming removed 3 bases from V and 6 bases from J; junction bases left unmatched: 7. The CDR3 spells CASSFWGTEAEAFF. The CDR3 nucleotides read TGTGCCAGCAGTTTTTGGGGGACAGAAGCTGAAGCTTTCTTT.

This clonotype was seen at least ten times. The chain has TRBV7-8 and TRBJ2-1; 7 bases map to TRBD2. CDR3 length: 15 amino acids. Germline CDR1 is SGHVS and CDR2 is FQNEAQ. V was pared by 5 bases and J by 3 bases, with 7 bases of the junction left unmatched. CDR3 coding DNA: TGTGCCAGCAGCCCCGGGGCGGGGGTCTACAATGAGCAGTTCTTC. It translates to CASSPGAGVYNEQFF.

This clonotype was picked up many times. The V gene is TRBV7-8, the J gene TRBJ2-1, with D perhaps TRBD2 (6 bases). This CDR3 is built from 15 residues. CDR1 is SGHVS, CDR2 FQNEAQ, per germline. With 5 bases removed from V and 0 bases from J, the gap between germline ends came to 11 bases. The CDR3 DNA sequence: TGTGCCAGCAGCGAGGCGGGGAGCTCCTACAATGAGCAGTTCTTC. It is translated as CASSEAGSSYNEQFF. The complete variable domain, with remaining parts taken from reference TRBV7-8 and TRBJ2-1, reads GAGVSQSPRYKVAKRGQDVALRCDPISGHVSLFWYQQALGQGPEFLTYFQNEAQLDKSGLPSDRFFAERPEGSVSTLKIQRTQQEDSAVYLCASSEAGSSYNEQFFGPGTRLTVL.

The chain employs TRBV7-9 and TRBJ2-3; no clear D gene. CDR3 length equals 16 residues. Germline CDR1 and CDR2: SEHNR and FQNEAQ (reference sequence). The ends were cut back, 4 bases at V and 0 bases at J, with 14 bases in the middle. Here the CDR3 reads CASSSPAASSTDTQYF. The CDR3 DNA reads as TGTGCCAGCAGCTCCCCTGCGGCATCGAGCACAGATACGCAGTATTTT. Full variable domain (rest looked up from reference TRBV7-9 and TRBJ2-3): DTGVSQNPRHKITKRGQNVTFRCDPISEHNRLYWYRQTLGQGPEFLTYFQNEAQLEKSRLLSDRFSAERPKGSFSTLEIQRTEQGDSAMYLCASSSPAASSTDTQYFGPGTRLTVL.

This clonotype was seen only a few times. This chain joins TRBV7-9 and TRBJ2-3; D remains ambiguous. Deletions cut 5 bases from V and 5 bases from J, with 17 bases between. Germline-derived CDR1 and CDR2 are SEHNR and FQNEAQ (reference sequence). The CDR3 consists of 15 residues. In DNA form, the CDR3 reads TGTGCCAGCAGCCCCCAAGAGAGCTATCAAGATACGCAGTATTTT. Translation gives CASSPQESYQDTQYF.

The V gene is TRBV7-2, the J gene TRBJ2-5; 8 nucleotides align to TRBD2. The CDR3 covers 14 residues. Losses at the gene ends were 4 bases for V and 7 bases for J; bases not matched to a gene: 8. Per the germline V gene, CDR1 is SGHTA and CDR2 is FQGNSA. CDR3 region: CASSSPGGIGTQYF. As DNA, the CDR3 is TGTGCCAGCAGCTCACCGGGGGGGATAGGGACCCAGTACTTC.

The chain employs TRBV6-1 and TRBJ1-5; D gene uncertain. CDR3 length: 13 residues. Germline CDR1 reads MNHNS; CDR2 reads SASEGT. Trimming shortened V by 6 bases and J by 7 bases, and 13 bases separated the two germline ends. CDR3 nucleotide sequence: TGTGCCAGCAGCCCTACATGGGCCCAGCCCCAGCATTTT. Amino acid sequence: CASSPTWAQPQHF.

The CDR3 is CASSLIREGAETQYF. CDR3 bases: TGTGCCAGCAGCTTAATCAGGGAGGGGGCAGAGACCCAGTACTTC. The genes are TRBV7-9 and TRBJ2-5; either TRBD1 or TRBD2 may supply D (7 bases each). There are 15 residues in the CDR3. CDR1 is SEHNR and CDR2 is FQNEAQ in the germline V gene (reference sequence). V lost 2 bases and J lost 4, with 14 bases in between. The entire variable domain, with the rest obtained from reference TRBV7-9 and TRBJ2-5, is as follows: DTGVSQNPRHKITKRGQNVTFRCDPISEHNRLYWYRQTLGQGPEFLTYFQNEAQLEKSRLLSDRFSAERPKGSFSTLEIQRTEQGDSAMYLCASSLIREGAETQYFGPGTRLLVL.